This TCR beta chain was captured by sequencing in a study of T cell changes during pregnancy in multiple sclerosis. This CDR3 is 13 amino acids long. Germline CDR1 and CDR2: GTSNPN and SVGIG (reference sequence). The V and J ends lost 5 bases and 0 bases respectively, with 11 bases between them. Repertoires were generated with immunoSEQ multiplex PCR, while TCRdb's copy carries only in-frame clones and drops some. Of about 100,000 clones in the sample, approximately 92% were seen once. The TCR originated in a female donor with multiple sclerosis, enrolled in a pregnancy study. The sample here was peripheral blood, taken after pregnancy. The chain employs TRBV30 and TRBJ2-7, with no clear D. CDR3 nucleotides: TGTGCCTGGTCCGCAGTCCCCTCCTACGAGCAGTACTTC. Translation: CAWSAVPSYEQYF.